Each of the 7 T cell receptor beta chains below was sequenced from the same sample in a study of blood T cell repertoires in COVID-19. TCRdb's table, derived via immunoSEQ multiplex PCR, lists solely in-frame clones and lacks some. The table has about 270,000 clones, 80% to 90% seen once; the top ten hold over 9.5%. The material sequenced was peripheral blood. These TCRs come from a woman between 25 and 40 years old with COVID-19, enrolled during active disease.

The CDR3 region is CASSVGSSRSSTDTQYF. The CDR3 region has the DNA TGTGCCAGCAGCGTAGGATCTAGCCGATCTAGCACAGATACGCAGTATTTT. The chain links TRBV9 to TRBJ2-3; a weak D match, TRBD2 (5 bases). Per germline, CDR1 SGDLS and CDR2 YYNGEE. V dropped 0 bases and J dropped 0 bases, with 14 bases sitting between them. The CDR3 runs to 17 residues.

The chain recombines TRBV18 with TRBJ2-5, with D possibly TRBD2 on 6 matching bases. This CDR3 is built from 17 residues. The V gene lost 2 bases and the J gene lost 5 bases, with 21 bases spanning the gap. The V gene's germline CDR1 is KGHSH and CDR2 LQKENI. CDR3 DNA: TGTGCCAGCTCACCAATCCCTACGGGCCCAGCGGGCGAGACCCAGTACTTC. This codes for CASSPIPTGPAGETQYF.

V and J are TRBV6-6 and TRBJ2-3, with unresolved D. CDR1 MNHNY and CDR2 SVGAGI come from the germline V gene (reference sequence). The CDR3 runs to 15 residues. V lost 5 bases and J 1 base, leaving 13 bases between the germline ends. The CDR3 sequence is CASSNLRAGTDTQYF. As DNA, the CDR3 is TGTGCCAGCAGTAACCTAAGAGCTGGCACAGATACGCAGTATTTT.

This chain connects TRBV18 to TRBJ2-5; D possibly corresponds to TRBD2 (6 bases). Germline-derived CDR1 and CDR2 are KGHSH and LQKENI. This CDR3 is 15 amino acids long. V was trimmed by 3 bases and J by 5 bases, leaving 16 bases between them. The CDR3 DNA is TGTGCCAGCTCACCCAAATCGGGCCGGGGGGAGACCCAGTACTTC. Translation gives CASSPKSGRGETQYF.

The V call is TRBV5-4, the J call TRBJ1-2; the D gene is possibly TRBD1 (6 bases). V gave up 1 base and J gave up 4 bases, with 20 bases separating them. Germline-derived CDR1 and CDR2 are SGHNT and YYREEE (reference sequence). CDR3 length: 17 amino acids. The CDR3 protein is CASSLFAGERFIYGYTF. CDR3 in DNA: TGTGCCAGCAGCTTGTTTGCAGGGGAACGATTCATCTATGGCTACACCTTC.

The chain employs TRBV5-4 and TRBJ2-3, with 10 bases lining up with TRBD2. The CDR3 totals 15 residues. Losses at the gene ends were 2 bases for V and 4 bases for J; bases not matched to a gene: 4. In germline, CDR1 is SGHNT, CDR2 YYREEE (reference sequence). The CDR3 nucleotides are TGTGCCAGCAGCTTAGGGACTAGCGTAGCAGATACGCAGTATTTT. The encoded protein is CASSLGTSVADTQYF. Drawing the rest from reference TRBV5-4 and TRBJ2-3, the complete variable domain is ETGVTQSPTHLIKTRGQQVTLRCSSQSGHNTVSWYQQALGQGPQFIFQYYREEENGRGNFPPRFSGLQFPNYSSELNVNALELDDSALYLCASSLGTSVADTQYFGPGTRLTVL.

The chain recombines TRBV18 with TRBJ2-7, with unresolved D. Germline V gene data show CDR1 as KGHSH and CDR2 as LQKENI. V gave up 7 bases and J gave up 3 bases, with 13 bases separating them. This CDR3 contains 13 residues. In DNA, the CDR3 is TGTGCCAGCTTCCTGAACAGTTTCTACGAGCAGTACTTC. Its protein is CASFLNSFYEQYF. The full variable domain, with the rest looked up from reference TRBV18 and TRBJ2-7, is NAGVMQNPRHLVRRRGQEARLRCSPMKGHSHVYWYRQLPEEGLKFMVYLQKENIIDESGMPKERFSAEFPKEGPSILRIQQVVRGDSAAYFCASFLNSFYEQYFGPGTRLTVT.